Sequencing of this T cell receptor beta chain was carried out in a study of T-cell reconstitution after alpha-beta-depleted transplantation in children listed by TCRdb under 2016. General notes on the study: Using TCR repertoire profiling, the study quantitatively followed how T-cell immune reconstitution unfolded in children after TCRalphabeta/CD19-depleted allogeneic hematopoietic cell transplantation.

The research as a whole found: The high TCRbeta diversity at day 60 in some patients was ascribed to recipient T cells and intrathymic progenitors that had survived conditioning. Hyperexpanded clone frequencies declined over subsequent months; after one year, T-cell counts and TCRbeta diversity were mostly attributed to newly produced T cells. About two months after transplant, the apparently early recovery of alphabetaT-cell counts reportedly depended on just several hundred clones that had expanded rapidly and came from non-depleted graft cells.

The intended sense of this specimen's treatment or condition label: allogeneic hematopoietic cell transplantation with graft depleted of TCRalphabeta T cells and CD19 B cells. TCRalphabeta/CD19-depleted allogeneic hematopoietic cell grafts were given to the transplant recipients, all of whom were children. Libraries were made using PCR. The instrument was an Illumina HiSeq 2500. Molecular barcoding was employed in the preparation of TCR libraries, with unique molecular identifiers being used to normalize TCRbeta repertoire quantification. TCRdb reprocessed the public reads (quality trimming at Q25 with fastp, clone calling with MiXCR) and kept in-frame beta chains. Duplicate CDR3 protein sequences are folded into a single record with the most common DNA and genes. The sample table lists roughly 310,000 distinct CDR3 sequences, roughly 21% of them with a count of one. The ten largest clones take up approximately 10% of the sample.

Ends trimmed: V by 4 bases, J by 2 bases; bases unmatched to a gene: 18. CDR1 and CDR2 are read off the germline V gene as SGHRS and YFSETQ. Measured from the cysteine to the phenylalanine, the CDR3 is 19 residues long. Only the CDR3 portion is preserved as DNA: 57 bases, with reading frame beginning at the first base. This clonotype has more than one count but fewer than ten. The clone's antigen remains unknown. No base qualities exist here, and no much larger clone lies one base off it. The origin of this receptor is a male patient between 5 and 17 years old who had a stem cell transplant for acute lymphoblastic leukemia, so the T cells may come from the graft donor. The specimen was PBMCs, mostly from graft donor cells, collected 180 days after TCRalphabeta/CD19-depleted stem cell transplant. Recombination linked TRBV5-1 to TRBJ2-7, with TRBD2 matching 10 junction bases. At the DNA level, the sequence is TGCGCCAGCAGCATTCTGTTAACTAGCGGGATCCTCCCACCCTACGAGCAGTACTTC. Its product reads: CASSILLTSGILPPYEQYF.